These T cell receptor beta chains were read from a single sample in a study of blood T cell repertoires in COVID-19. Profiled with immunoSEQ multiplex PCR; TCRdb holds only in-frame clones, not every one. The sample lists approximately 210,000 clones; around 84% were seen once. The source material was peripheral blood. These receptors were collected from a human donor in a cohort sampled during active COVID-19. Both conserved end residues are part of each CDR3. A D gene is named only where the DNA matches it firmly. A clone size is listed for some rows: how often the clone was seen (once, few, many), or a class if it is expanded.

D gene: .
V gene: TRBV29-1
clone size: .
J gene: TRBJ1-1
CDR3 DNA: TGCAGCGTTAATCCGAACAGGGCGAACACTGAAGCTTTCTTT
CDR3 protein: CSVNPNRANTEAFF

D gene: TRBD1
V gene: TRBV19
clone size: .
J gene: TRBJ2-4
CDR3 DNA: TGTGCCAGTAGCGACAGGGTGAACATTCAGTACTTC
CDR3 protein: CASSDRVNIQYF

D gene: .
V gene: TRBV2
clone size: .
J gene: TRBJ2-5
CDR3 DNA: TGTGCCAGCAGTGACCCGGGAGCTATCCAAGAGACCCAGTACTTC
CDR3 protein: CASSDPGAIQETQYF

D gene: TRBD1
V gene: TRBV6-6
clone size: .
J gene: TRBJ1-2
CDR3 DNA: TGTGCCAGCAGTCCTGGGAGCCAGGGGGCGCGGCACTATGGCTACACCTTC
CDR3 protein: CASSPGSQGARHYGYTF

D gene: .
V gene: TRBV5-1
clone size: .
J gene: TRBJ2-5
CDR3 DNA: TGCGCCAGCAGCTTGGACCTGGGGAGACATGAGACCCAGTACTTC
CDR3 protein: CASSLDLGRHETQYF

D gene: TRBD1
V gene: TRBV2
clone size: .
J gene: TRBJ1-5
CDR3 DNA: TGTGCCAGCAGCTCCGGGACAGGGGGCAGACAGCCCCAGCATTTT
CDR3 protein: CASSSGTGGRQPQHF

D gene: TRBD1
V gene: TRBV10-3
clone size: few
J gene: TRBJ2-3
CDR3 DNA: TGTGCCATCAGAGAAAGGACAGGGCCCGATACGCAGTATTTT
CDR3 protein: CAIRERTGPDTQYF

D gene: TRBD2
V gene: TRBV29-1
clone size: .
J gene: TRBJ2-5
CDR3 DNA: TGCAGCGGGATCGGACTAGCGGGAGTAGAGACCCAGTACTTC
CDR3 protein: CSGIGLAGVETQYF

D gene: TRBD2
V gene: TRBV5-1
clone size: .
J gene: TRBJ2-2
CDR3 DNA: TGCGCCAGCGGGACTAGCGTGAACACCGGGGAGCTGTTTTTT
CDR3 protein: CASGTSVNTGELFF

D gene: TRBD1
V gene: TRBV3-1/TRBV3-2
clone size: .
J gene: TRBJ2-2
CDR3 DNA: TGTGCCAGCAGCCCACAGGGGGCGCCCGGGGAGCTGTTTTTT
CDR3 protein: CASSPQGAPGELFF

D gene: TRBD1
V gene: TRBV19
clone size: .
J gene: TRBJ1-5
CDR3 DNA: TGTGCCAGTAGTATAGAAAACAGGGGGCGTCAGCCCCAGCATTTT
CDR3 protein: CASSIENRGRQPQHF

D gene: .
V gene: TRBV5-1
clone size: .
J gene: TRBJ2-7
CDR3 DNA: TGCGCCAGCAGCCTGACCAGGGGTCCCTACGAGCAGTACTTC
CDR3 protein: CASSLTRGPYEQYF

D gene: .
V gene: TRBV2
clone size: few
J gene: TRBJ2-5
CDR3 DNA: TGTGCCAGCAGAGAGGGCCCAGTTTTTACCCAGTACTTC
CDR3 protein: CASREGPVFTQYF

D gene: .
V gene: TRBV7-3
clone size: .
J gene: TRBJ2-3
CDR3 DNA: TGTGCCAGCAGCCTAGGACTTGGCACAGATACGCAGTATTTT
CDR3 protein: CASSLGLGTDTQYF

D gene: .
V gene: TRBV7-9
clone size: .
J gene: TRBJ1-1
CDR3 DNA: TGTGCCAGCAGCCGCGGGGCTTTCTTT
CDR3 protein: CASSRGAFF

D gene: TRBD2
V gene: TRBV5-5
clone size: .
J gene: TRBJ2-5
CDR3 DNA: TGTGCCAGCAGCTGGGGCCGGGAGGGGGATATAGGGACCCAGTACTTC
CDR3 protein: CASSWGREGDIGTQYF

D gene: .
V gene: TRBV4-2
clone size: .
J gene: TRBJ1-5
CDR3 DNA: TGTGCCAGCAGCCAAGAAGGTACGGGAAATCAGCCCCAGCATTTT
CDR3 protein: CASSQEGTGNQPQHF

D gene: .
V gene: TRBV21-1
clone size: .
J gene: TRBJ2-5
CDR3 DNA: TGTGCCAGCAGCAAGCCCCCGGGACTAGCGTATCAAGAGACCCAGTACTTC
CDR3 protein: CASSKPPGLAYQETQYF

D gene: TRBD1
V gene: TRBV5-1
clone size: .
J gene: TRBJ2-6
CDR3 DNA: TGCGCCAGCAGCTTCGGACAGGCCAACACGGCCCTGACTTTC
CDR3 protein: CASSFGQANTALTF

D gene: .
V gene: TRBV9
clone size: .
J gene: TRBJ2-3
CDR3 DNA: TGTGCCAGCAGCGTAGGGCGGTGGGGCACAGATACGCAGTATTTT
CDR3 protein: CASSVGRWGTDTQYF

D gene: TRBD1
V gene: TRBV19
clone size: .
J gene: TRBJ1-1
CDR3 DNA: TGTGCCAGTACGACAGGGCGATACATGAACACTGAAGCTTTCTTT
CDR3 protein: CASTTGRYMNTEAFF

D gene: .
V gene: TRBV6-2/TRBV6-3
clone size: .
J gene: TRBJ2-3
CDR3 DNA: TGTGCCAGCAGTAGACTCGGGACTAGCACAGATACGCAGTATTTT
CDR3 protein: CASSRLGTSTDTQYF

D gene: TRBD2
V gene: TRBV5-6
clone size: few
J gene: TRBJ2-1
CDR3 DNA: TGTGCCAGCAGCCGACTAGCGGGAGGGCTTAAGTTCTTC
CDR3 protein: CASSRLAGGLKFF

D gene: .
V gene: TRBV23-1
clone size: .
J gene: TRBJ2-2
CDR3 DNA: TGCGCCAGCAGACAGCCAGCGAACACCGGGGAGCTGTTTTTT
CDR3 protein: CASRQPANTGELFF

D gene: TRBD1
V gene: TRBV27
clone size: .
J gene: TRBJ1-1
CDR3 DNA: TGTGCCAGCAGACGACTTGACAGGGGGCCCCCTGAAGCTTTCTTT
CDR3 protein: CASRRLDRGPPEAFF

D gene: TRBD1
V gene: TRBV15
clone size: .
J gene: TRBJ1-5
CDR3 DNA: TGTGCCACCAGCAGCCGTTACAGGGGTCAGCCCCAGCATTTT
CDR3 protein: CATSSRYRGQPQHF

D gene: .
V gene: TRBV18
clone size: .
J gene: TRBJ1-1
CDR3 DNA: TGTGCCAGCTCACCCCAGGGTAGACACACTGAAGCTTTCTTT
CDR3 protein: CASSPQGRHTEAFF

D gene: .
V gene: TRBV5-6
clone size: .
J gene: TRBJ1-5
CDR3 DNA: TGTGCCAGCAGCTTGTTCGATCAGCCCCAGCATTTT
CDR3 protein: CASSLFDQPQHF